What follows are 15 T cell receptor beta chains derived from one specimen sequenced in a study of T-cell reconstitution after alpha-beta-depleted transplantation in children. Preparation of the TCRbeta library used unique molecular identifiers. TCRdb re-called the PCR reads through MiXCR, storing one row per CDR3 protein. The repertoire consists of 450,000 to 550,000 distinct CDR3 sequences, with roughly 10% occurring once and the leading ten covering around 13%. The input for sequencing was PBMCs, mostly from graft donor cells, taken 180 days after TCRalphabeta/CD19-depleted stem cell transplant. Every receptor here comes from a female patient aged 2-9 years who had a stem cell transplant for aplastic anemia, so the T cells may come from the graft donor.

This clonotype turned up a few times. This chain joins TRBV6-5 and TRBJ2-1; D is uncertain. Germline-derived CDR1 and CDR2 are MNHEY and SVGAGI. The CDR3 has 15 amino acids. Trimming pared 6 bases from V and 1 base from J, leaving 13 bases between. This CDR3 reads CASSYETLSYNEQFF. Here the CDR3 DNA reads TGTGCCAGCAGCTACGAGACATTGTCCTACAATGAGCAGTTCTTC.

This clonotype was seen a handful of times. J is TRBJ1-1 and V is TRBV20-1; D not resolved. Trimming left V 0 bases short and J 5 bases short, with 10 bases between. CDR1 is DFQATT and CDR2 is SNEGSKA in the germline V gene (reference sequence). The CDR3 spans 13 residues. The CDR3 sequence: CSARDSVGTEAFF. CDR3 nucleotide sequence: TGCAGTGCTAGAGATTCAGTGGGGACTGAAGCTTTCTTT.

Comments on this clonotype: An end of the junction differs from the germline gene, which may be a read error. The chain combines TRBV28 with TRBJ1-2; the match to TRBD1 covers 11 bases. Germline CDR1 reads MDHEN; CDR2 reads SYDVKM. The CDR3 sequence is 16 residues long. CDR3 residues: CASSSSGTGGRLGDTF. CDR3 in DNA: TGTGCCAGCAGTTCCTCCGGGACAGGGGGAAGACTTGGCGACACCTTC.

The CDR3 nucleotides read TGCAGTGCTAGAGACCTTCTAGCGGTCAATGAGCAGTTCTTC. Its translation is CSARDLLAVNEQFF. The chain employs TRBV20-1 and TRBJ2-1, with 7 bases aligning to TRBD2. V trimming: 0 bases; J trimming: 6 bases; junction bases outside the gene matches: 5. The length of the CDR3 is 14 residues. The germline V gene has CDR1 DFQATT and CDR2 SNEGSKA (reference sequence).

This chain's CDR3 is CASSFMTGQETQYF. Here the CDR3 DNA reads TGTGCCAGCAGTTTTATGACCGGACAAGAGACCCAGTACTTC. The chain is built from TRBV12-3 or TRBV12-4 and TRBJ2-5; D not certain. Deletions cut 3 bases from V and 2 bases from J, with 10 bases between. This CDR3 has 14 residues.

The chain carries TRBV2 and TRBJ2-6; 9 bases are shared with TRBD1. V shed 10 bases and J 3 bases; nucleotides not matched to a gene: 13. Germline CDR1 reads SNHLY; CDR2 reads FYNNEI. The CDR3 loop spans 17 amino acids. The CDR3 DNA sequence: TGTGCCACCGGACGGGGACAGGGAATTAGTGGGGCCAACGTCCTGACTTTC. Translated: CATGRGQGISGANVLTF.

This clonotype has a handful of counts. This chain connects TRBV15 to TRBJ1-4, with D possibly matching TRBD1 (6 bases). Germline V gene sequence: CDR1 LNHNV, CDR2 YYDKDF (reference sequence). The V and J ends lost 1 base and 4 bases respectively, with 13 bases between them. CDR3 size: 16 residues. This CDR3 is CATSRGWGQVNEKLFF. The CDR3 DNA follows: TGTGCCACCAGCAGAGGATGGGGGCAGGTTAATGAAAAACTGTTTTTT.

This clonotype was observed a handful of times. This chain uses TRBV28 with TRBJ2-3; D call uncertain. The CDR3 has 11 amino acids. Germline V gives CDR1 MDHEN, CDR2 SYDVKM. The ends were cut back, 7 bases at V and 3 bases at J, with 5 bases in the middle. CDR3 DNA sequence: TGTGCCAGCACAGTGACAGATACGCAGTATTTT. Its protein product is CASTVTDTQYF.

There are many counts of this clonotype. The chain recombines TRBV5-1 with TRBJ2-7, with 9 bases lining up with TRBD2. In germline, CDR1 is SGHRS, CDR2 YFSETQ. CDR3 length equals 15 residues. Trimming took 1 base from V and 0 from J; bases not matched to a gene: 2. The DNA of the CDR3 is TGCGCCAGCAGCTTGACTAGCGGGCTCTCCTACGAGCAGTACTTC. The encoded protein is CASSLTSGLSYEQYF.

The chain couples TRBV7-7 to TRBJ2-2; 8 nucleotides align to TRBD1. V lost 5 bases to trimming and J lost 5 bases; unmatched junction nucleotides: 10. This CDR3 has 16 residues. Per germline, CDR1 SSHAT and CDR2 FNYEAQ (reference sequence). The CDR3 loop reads CASSRKPGQETGELFF. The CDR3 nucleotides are TGTGCCAGCAGCCGTAAACCGGGACAGGAGACCGGGGAGCTGTTTTTT.

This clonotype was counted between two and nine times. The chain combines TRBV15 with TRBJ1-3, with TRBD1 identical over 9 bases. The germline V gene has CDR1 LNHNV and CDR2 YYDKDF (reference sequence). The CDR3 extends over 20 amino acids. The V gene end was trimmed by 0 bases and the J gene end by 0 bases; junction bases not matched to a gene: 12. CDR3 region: CATSRDRLGTGLLSGNTIYF. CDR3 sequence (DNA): TGTGCCACCAGCAGAGATCGATTAGGGACAGGGCTCCTCTCTGGAAACACCATATATTTT.

Here the CDR3 reads CASSFGGGLAAYNEQFF. Here the CDR3 DNA reads TGTGCCAGCAGCTTCGGGGGGGGACTAGCGGCTTACAATGAGCAGTTCTTC. This chain joins TRBV11-2 and TRBJ2-1; the match to TRBD2 covers 11 bases. J lost 4 bases, V lost 3 bases, and 8 bases had no gene match. The CDR3 has 17 residues. Germline values: CDR1 SGHAT, CDR2 FQNNGV.

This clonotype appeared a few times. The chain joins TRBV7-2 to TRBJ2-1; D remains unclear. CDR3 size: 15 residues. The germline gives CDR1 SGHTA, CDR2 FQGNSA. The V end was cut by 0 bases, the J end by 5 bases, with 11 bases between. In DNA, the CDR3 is TGTGCCAGCAGCTTAGCCTCATGGCCCAACAATGAGCAGTTCTTC. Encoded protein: CASSLASWPNNEQFF.

The CDR3 sequence is CSARDSYSGRGETQYF. As DNA, the CDR3 is TGCAGTGCTAGAGATTCCTATAGCGGGAGGGGAGAGACCCAGTACTTC. This chain connects TRBV20-1 to TRBJ2-5; the match to TRBD2 covers 11 bases. V was pared by 0 bases and J by 4 bases, with 7 bases of the junction left unmatched. There are 16 residues in the CDR3. CDR1 and CDR2 from the germline V gene are DFQATT and SNEGSKA (reference sequence).

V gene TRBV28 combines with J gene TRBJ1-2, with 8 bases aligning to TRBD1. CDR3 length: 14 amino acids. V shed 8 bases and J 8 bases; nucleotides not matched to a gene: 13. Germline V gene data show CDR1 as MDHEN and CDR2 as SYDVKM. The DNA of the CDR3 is TGTGCCAGCTTGAAAGCAGGGGGCGCGGGGGGCTACACCTTC. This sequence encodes CASLKAGGAGGYTF.